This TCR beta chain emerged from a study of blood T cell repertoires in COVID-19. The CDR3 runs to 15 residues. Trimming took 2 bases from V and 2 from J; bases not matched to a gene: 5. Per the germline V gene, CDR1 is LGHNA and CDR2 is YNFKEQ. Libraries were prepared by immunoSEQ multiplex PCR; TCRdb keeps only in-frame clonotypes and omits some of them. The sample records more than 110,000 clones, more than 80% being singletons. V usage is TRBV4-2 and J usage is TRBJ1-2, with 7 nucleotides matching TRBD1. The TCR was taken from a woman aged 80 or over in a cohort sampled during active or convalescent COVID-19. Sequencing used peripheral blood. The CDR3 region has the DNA TGTGCCAGCAGCCAACCGGACAGGCCCAACTATGGCTACACCTTC. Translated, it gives CASSQPDRPNYGYTF.